Presented here are 9 T cell receptor beta chains from one specimen sequenced in a study of Ad26.COV2.S vaccination and SARS-CoV-2 variants. Using immunoSEQ multiplex PCR, the repertoire was profiled, and TCRdb retains in-frame clones only, with some absent. The sample holds 100,000 or so clones, around three quarters seen once. The sample here was peripheral blood, taken after recovery from COVID-19. These receptors originate from a human donor who had recovered from COVID-19.

The genes are TRBV27 and TRBJ1-5; D is possibly TRBD1 (6 bases). The CDR3 loop spans 13 amino acids. V was cut by 1 base and J by 7 bases, with 8 bases left in between. The germline V gene has CDR1 MNHEY and CDR2 SMNVEV (reference sequence). CDR3 DNA: TGTGCCAGCAGTTTATTAGGGGGACAGCCCCAGCATTTT. Translated, it gives CASSLLGGQPQHF.

The V call is TRBV6-5, the J call TRBJ2-6; D unclear. The CDR3 sequence is 15 residues long. Trimming took off 2 bases at V and 2 bases at J, with 7 bases between the two ends. CDR1 is MNHEY, CDR2 SVGAGI, per germline. This chain's CDR3 is CASSYRPPGANVLTF. CDR3 nucleotides: TGTGCCAGCAGTTACCGGCCCCCTGGGGCCAACGTCCTGACTTTC.

This clone appeared a few times. The V and J genes are TRBV12-3 or TRBV12-4 and TRBJ1-1; 8 bases fit TRBD1. V trimming: 7 bases; J trimming: 6 bases; junction bases outside the gene matches: 7. The CDR3 spans 13 residues. The CDR3 bases are TGTGCCAGCAACTCAGGGGGCTGGGCTGAAGCTTTCTTT. Encoded protein: CASNSGGWAEAFF.

The chain recombines TRBV5-4 with TRBJ2-5, with D possibly matching TRBD2 (5 bases). Trimming stripped 4 bases from V and 3 bases from J, with 19 bases between. Germline CDR1 reads SGHNT; CDR2 reads YYREEE (reference sequence). This CDR3 is built from 16 residues. The CDR3 region has the DNA TGTGCCAGCAGCGGACGACAAGGGAGCCTAAAAGAGACCCAGTACTTC. Its protein product is CASSGRQGSLKETQYF.

The genes are TRBV19 and TRBJ1-1; 7 bases align to TRBD1. The CDR3 loop spans 13 amino acids. Germline CDR1 reads LNHDA; CDR2 reads SQIVND (reference sequence). The J segment lost 6 bases and the V segment lost 5 bases, leaving 6 bases of the junction unmatched. For the CDR3, the DNA is TGTGCCAGTAGTGAGGGGGCAAGCCCTGAAGCTTTCTTT. Translating gives CASSEGASPEAFF.

The rearrangement links TRBV28 to TRBJ2-5; 10 bases agree with TRBD1. The ends lost 5 bases at V and 4 bases at J; junction bases unmatched: 10. Germline V CDR1 and CDR2: MDHEN, SYDVKM. There are 16 residues in the CDR3. The CDR3 DNA sequence: TGTGCCAGCAGTACCGCTAGGGACAGGGGTCGAGAGACCCAGTACTTC. It encodes CASSTARDRGRETQYF.

This clone was found once. V usage is TRBV7-9 and J usage is TRBJ2-7; D unclear. V dropped 2 bases and J dropped 6 bases, with 5 bases sitting between them. This CDR3 has 11 residues. Germline values: CDR1 SEHNR, CDR2 FQNEAQ (reference sequence). In DNA, the CDR3 is TGTGCCAGCAGCTTAACTACCGAGCAGTACTTC. Amino acid sequence: CASSLTTEQYF.

V gene TRBV6-5 combines with J gene TRBJ1-1, with 8 bases fitting TRBD1. The CDR3 sequence is 13 residues long. Trimming cost V 8 bases and J 0 bases; bases outside gene matches: 2. The V gene's germline CDR1 is MNHEY and CDR2 SVGAGI. The CDR3 DNA sequence: TGTGCCAGCGGGACAGGTCTGAACACTGAAGCTTTCTTT. This sequence encodes CASGTGLNTEAFF.

The rearrangement uses TRBV18 and TRBJ2-4; TRBD1 matches at 11 bases. CDR3 size: 16 residues. V shed 3 bases, J shed 1 base, and the junction held 2 bases outside the gene matches. Germline V gives CDR1 KGHSH, CDR2 LQKENI. In DNA form, the CDR3 reads TGTGCCAGCTCACCCGGACAGGGGGCTGCCAAAAACATTCAGTACTTC. Encoded protein: CASSPGQGAAKNIQYF.